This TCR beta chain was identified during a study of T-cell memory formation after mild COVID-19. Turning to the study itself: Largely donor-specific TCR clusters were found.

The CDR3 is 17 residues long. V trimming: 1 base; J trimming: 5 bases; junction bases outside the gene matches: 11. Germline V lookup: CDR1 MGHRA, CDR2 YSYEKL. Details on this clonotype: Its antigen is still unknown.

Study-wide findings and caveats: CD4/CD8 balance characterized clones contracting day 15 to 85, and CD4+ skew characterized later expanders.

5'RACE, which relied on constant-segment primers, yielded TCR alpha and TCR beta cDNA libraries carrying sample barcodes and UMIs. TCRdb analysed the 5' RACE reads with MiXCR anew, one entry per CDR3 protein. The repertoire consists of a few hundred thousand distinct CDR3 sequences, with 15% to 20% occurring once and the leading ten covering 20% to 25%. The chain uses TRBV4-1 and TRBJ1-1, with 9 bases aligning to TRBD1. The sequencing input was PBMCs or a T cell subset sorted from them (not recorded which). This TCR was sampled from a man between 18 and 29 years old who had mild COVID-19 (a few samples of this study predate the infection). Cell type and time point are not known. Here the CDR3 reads CASSQVTTNRGRTEAFF. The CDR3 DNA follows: TGCGCCAGCAGCCAAGTCACCACCAACAGGGGGCGGACTGAAGCTTTCTTT.